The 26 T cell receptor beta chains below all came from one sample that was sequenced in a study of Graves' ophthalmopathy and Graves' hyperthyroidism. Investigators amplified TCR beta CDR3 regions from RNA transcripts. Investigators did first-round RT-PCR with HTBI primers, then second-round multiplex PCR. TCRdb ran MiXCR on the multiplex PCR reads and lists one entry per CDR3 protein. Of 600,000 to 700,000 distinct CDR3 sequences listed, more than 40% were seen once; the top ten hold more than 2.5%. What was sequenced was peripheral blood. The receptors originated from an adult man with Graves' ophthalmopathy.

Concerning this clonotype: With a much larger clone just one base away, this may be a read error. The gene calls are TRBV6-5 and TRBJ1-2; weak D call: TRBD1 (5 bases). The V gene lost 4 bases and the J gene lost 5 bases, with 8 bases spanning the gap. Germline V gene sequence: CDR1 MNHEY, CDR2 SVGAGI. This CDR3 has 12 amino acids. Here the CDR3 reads CASSCSGYGYTF. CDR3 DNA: TGTGCCAGCAGTTGCTCAGGGTATGGCTACACCTTC.

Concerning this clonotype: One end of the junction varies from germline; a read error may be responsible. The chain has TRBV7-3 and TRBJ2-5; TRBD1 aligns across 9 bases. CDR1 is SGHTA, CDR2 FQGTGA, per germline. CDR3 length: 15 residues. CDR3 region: CASSQSGTGQETQYF. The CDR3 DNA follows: TGCGCCAGCAGCCAATCCGGGACAGGGCAAGAGACCCAGTACTTC.

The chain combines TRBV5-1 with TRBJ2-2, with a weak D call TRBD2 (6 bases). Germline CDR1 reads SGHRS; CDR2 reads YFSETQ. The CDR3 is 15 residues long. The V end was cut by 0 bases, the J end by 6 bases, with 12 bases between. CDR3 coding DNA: TGCGCCAGCAGCTTGGTTGCTAGCGAAGCCGGGGAGCTGTTTTTT. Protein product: CASSLVASEAGELFF.

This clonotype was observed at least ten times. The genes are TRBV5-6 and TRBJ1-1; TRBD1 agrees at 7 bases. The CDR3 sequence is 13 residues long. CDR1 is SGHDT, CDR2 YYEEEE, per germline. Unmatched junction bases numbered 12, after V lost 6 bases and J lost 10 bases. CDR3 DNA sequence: TGTGCCAGCACCCTGTCCGATTGGGACAGAGCTTTCTTT. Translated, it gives CASTLSDWDRAFF.

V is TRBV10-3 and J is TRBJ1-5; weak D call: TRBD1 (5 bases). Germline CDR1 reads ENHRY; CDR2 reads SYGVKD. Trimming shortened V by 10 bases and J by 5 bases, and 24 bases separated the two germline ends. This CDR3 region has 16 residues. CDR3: CASSLRPGGGDQPQHF. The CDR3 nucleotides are TGTGCCAGCTCCCTTCGACCGGGGGGGGGGGATCAGCCCCAGCATTTT.

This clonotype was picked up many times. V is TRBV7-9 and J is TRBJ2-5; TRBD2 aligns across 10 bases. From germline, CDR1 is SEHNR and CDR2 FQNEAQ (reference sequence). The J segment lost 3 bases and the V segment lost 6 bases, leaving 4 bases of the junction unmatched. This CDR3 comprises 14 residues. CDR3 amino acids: CASRWTSGEETQYF. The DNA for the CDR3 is TGTGCCAGCAGGTGGACTAGCGGAGAAGAGACCCAGTACTTC.

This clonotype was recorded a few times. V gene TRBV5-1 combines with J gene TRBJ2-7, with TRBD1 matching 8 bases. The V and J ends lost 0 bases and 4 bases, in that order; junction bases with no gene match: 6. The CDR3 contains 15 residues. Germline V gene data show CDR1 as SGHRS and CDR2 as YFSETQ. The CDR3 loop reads CASSLGAGGRYEQYF. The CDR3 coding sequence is TGCGCCAGCAGCTTGGGGGCAGGGGGCAGGTACGAGCAGTACTTC.

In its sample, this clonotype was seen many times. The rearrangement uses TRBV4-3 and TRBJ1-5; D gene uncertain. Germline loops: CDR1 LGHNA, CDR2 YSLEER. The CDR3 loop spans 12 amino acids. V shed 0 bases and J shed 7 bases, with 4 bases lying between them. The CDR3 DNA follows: TGCGCCAGCAGCCAAGATGAGCAGCCCCAGCATTTT. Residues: CASSQDEQPQHF.

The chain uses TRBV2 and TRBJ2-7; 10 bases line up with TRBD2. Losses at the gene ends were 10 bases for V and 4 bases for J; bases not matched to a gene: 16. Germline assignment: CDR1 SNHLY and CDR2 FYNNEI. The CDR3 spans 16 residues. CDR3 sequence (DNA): TGTGCCATCCTTCTGTCTAGCGGGAGCTTCACTTACGAGCAGTACTTC. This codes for CAILLSSGSFTYEQYF.

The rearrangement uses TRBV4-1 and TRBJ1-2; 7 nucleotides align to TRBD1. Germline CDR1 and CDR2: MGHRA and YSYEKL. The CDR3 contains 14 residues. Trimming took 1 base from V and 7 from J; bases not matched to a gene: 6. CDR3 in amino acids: CASSQAQGTGGYTF. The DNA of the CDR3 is TGCGCCAGCAGCCAAGCACAGGGGACGGGTGGCTACACCTTC.

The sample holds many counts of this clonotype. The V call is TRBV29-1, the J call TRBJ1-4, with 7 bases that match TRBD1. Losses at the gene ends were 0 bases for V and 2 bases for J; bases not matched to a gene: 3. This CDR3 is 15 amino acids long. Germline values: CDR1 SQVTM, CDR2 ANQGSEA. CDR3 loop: CSVEDGTETNEKLFF. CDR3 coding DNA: TGCAGCGTTGAAGATGGGACAGAGACTAATGAAAAACTGTTTTTT.

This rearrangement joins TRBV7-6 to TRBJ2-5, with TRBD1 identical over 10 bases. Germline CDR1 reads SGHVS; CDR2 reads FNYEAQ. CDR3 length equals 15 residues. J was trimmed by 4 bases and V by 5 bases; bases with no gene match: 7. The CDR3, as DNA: TGTGCCAGCAGCCCAGCGGACAGGGGGAGAGAGACCCAGTACTTC. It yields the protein CASSPADRGRETQYF.

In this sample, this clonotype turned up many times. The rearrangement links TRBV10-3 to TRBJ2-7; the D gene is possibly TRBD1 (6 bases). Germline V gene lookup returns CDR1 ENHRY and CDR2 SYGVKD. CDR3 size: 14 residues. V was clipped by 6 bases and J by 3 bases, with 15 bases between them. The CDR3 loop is CAISEQGFDYEQYF. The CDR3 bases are TGTGCCATCAGCGAACAGGGATTTGACTACGAGCAGTACTTC.

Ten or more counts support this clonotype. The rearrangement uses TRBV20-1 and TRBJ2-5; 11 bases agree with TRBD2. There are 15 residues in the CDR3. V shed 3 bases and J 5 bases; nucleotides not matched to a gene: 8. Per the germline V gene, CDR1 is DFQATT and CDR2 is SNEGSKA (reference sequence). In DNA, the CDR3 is TGCAGTGCTAGGGATCTAGCGGGAGGATCCGAGACCCAGTACTTC. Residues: CSARDLAGGSETQYF.

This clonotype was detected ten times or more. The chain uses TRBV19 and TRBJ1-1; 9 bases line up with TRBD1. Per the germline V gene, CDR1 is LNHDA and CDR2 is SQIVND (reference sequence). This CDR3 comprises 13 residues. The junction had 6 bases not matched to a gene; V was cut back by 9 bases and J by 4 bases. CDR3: CASGTGWGTEAFF. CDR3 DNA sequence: TGTGCCAGCGGGACAGGGTGGGGCACTGAAGCTTTCTTT.

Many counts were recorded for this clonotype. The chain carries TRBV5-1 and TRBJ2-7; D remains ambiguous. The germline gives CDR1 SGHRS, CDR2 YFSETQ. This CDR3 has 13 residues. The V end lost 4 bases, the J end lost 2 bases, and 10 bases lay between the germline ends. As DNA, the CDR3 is TGCGCCAGCAGCCCTCTTCTGACCTACGAGCAGTACTTC. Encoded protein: CASSPLLTYEQYF. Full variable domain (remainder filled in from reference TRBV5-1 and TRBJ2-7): KAGVTQTPRYLIKTRGQQVTLSCSPISGHRSVSWYQQTPGQGLQFLFEYFSETQRNKGNFPGRFSGRQFSNSRSEMNVSTLELGDSALYLCASSPLLTYEQYFGPGTRLTVT.

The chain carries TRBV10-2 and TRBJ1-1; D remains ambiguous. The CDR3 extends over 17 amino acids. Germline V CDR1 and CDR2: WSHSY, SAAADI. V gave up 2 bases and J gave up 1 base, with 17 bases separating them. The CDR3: CASSENGSPKWNTEAFF. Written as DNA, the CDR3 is TGCGCCAGCAGTGAGAATGGCAGCCCGAAGTGGAACACTGAAGCTTTCTTT.

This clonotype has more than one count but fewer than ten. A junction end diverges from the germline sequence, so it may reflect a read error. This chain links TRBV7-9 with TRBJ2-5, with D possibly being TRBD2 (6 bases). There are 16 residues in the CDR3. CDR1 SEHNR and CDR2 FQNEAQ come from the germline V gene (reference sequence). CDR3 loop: CASSQGAGSGEETQYF. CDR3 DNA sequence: TGCGCCAGCAGCCAAGGGGCAGGGTCGGGGGAAGAGACCCAGTACTTC.

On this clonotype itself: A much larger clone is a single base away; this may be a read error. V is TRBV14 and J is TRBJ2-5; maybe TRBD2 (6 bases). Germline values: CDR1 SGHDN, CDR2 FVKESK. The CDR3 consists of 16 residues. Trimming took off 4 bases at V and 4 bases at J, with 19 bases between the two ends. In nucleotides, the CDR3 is TGTGCCAGCAGCCGCCTAGGGAGGACGGAGGCAGAGACCCAGTACTTC. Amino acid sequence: CASSRLGRTEAETQYF.

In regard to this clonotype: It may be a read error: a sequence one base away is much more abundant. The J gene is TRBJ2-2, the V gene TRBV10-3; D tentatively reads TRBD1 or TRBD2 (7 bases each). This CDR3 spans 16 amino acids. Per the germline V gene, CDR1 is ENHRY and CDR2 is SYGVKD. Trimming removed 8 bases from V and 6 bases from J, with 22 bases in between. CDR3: CAIGAKTGRDAGELFF. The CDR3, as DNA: TGTGCCATCGGCGCAAAGACAGGGAGGGACGCCGGGGAGCTGTTTTTT.

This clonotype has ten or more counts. The CDR3 reads CSAVGQQNTEAFF. The CDR3 DNA sequence: TGCAGCGCTGTAGGACAGCAGAACACTGAAGCTTTCTTT. This chain uses TRBV29-1 with TRBJ1-1; tentative D call: TRBD1 (6 bases). The CDR3 extends over 13 amino acids. In germline, CDR1 is SQVTM, CDR2 ANQGSEA. Trimming removed 7 bases at V and 1 base at J, with 13 bases between.

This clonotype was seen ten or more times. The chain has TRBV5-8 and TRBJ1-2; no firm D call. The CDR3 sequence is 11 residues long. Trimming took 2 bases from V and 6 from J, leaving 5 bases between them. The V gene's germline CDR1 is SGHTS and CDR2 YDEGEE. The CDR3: CASSFFHGYTF. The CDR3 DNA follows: TGTGCCAGCAGCTTTTTCCATGGCTACACCTTC.

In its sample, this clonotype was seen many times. DNA for the CDR3: TGTGCCAGCAGCCCAGGACTAGCGCCGACAGACGAGCAGTACTTC. It encodes CASSPGLAPTDEQYF. The chain couples TRBV7-3 to TRBJ2-7, with 9 bases lining up with TRBD2. The V gene end was trimmed by 5 bases and the J gene end by 5 bases; junction bases not matched to a gene: 10. Germline CDR1 and CDR2: SGHTA and FQGTGA. The CDR3 spans 15 residues.

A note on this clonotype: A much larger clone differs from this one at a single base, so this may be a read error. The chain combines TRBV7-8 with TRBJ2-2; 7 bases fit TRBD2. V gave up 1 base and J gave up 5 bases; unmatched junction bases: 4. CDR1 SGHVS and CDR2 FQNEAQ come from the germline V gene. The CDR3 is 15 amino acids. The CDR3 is CASSLDRLATGELFF. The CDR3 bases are TGTGCCAGCAGCTTAGACCGACTAGCTACCGGGGAGCTGTTTTTT.

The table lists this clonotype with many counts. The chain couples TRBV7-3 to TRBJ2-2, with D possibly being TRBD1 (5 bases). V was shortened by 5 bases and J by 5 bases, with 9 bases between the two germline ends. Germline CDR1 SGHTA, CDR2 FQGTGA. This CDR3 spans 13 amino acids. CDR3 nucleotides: TGTGCCAGCAGCGCACAGGTGACCGGGGAGCTGTTTTTT. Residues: CASSAQVTGELFF.

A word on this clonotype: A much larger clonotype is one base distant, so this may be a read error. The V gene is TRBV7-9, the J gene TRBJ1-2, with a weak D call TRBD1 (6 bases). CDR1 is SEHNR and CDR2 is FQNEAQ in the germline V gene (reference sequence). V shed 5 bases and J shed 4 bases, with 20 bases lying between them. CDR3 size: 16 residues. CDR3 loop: CASSGGLGTLGYGYTF. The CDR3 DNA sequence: TGTGCCAGCAGCGGCGGGTTAGGGACACTCGGCTATGGCTACACCTTC. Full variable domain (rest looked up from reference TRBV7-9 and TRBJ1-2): DTGVSQNPRHKITKRGQNVTFRCDPISEHNRLYWYRQTLGQGPEFLTYFQNEAQLEKSRLLSDRFSAERPKGSFSTLEIQRTEQGDSAMYLCASSGGLGTLGYGYTFGSGTRLTVV.